This section outlines one TCR beta chain sequence together with its context. The antigen remains undetermined. PCR amplification relied on 60 Vbeta primers (plus 13 Jbeta primers). Data came from immunoSEQ multiplex PCR; TCRdb stores just in-frame clones and leaves some out. The repertoire holds 250,000 or so clones, with around 90% as singletons. This sample stems from a study of cytomegalovirus exposure and HLA in healthy donors. Study-wide results and limits: Previous analysis showed most TCR beta V segments were productive about 90% or about 30% of the time. Reportedly, fewer N-insertions than the roughly 700-donor mean appeared in an Asian-associated ancestry cluster in a later analysis. The authors later linked a missense DCLRE1C variant to TCR beta V- and J-gene trimming.

The CDR3 contains 16 residues. V lost 1 base and J lost 6; bases outside the gene matches: 8. Germline CDR1 and CDR2: SGHNT and YENEEA. J is TRBJ2-3 and V is TRBV11-3, with 9 bases matching TRBD2. Sequencing was done on a sample of PBMCs. This TCR was sampled from a girl aged 2-9 years in good health and CMV-seronegative. Here the CDR3 DNA reads TGTGCCAGCAGCTTAGGAGGGCTAGCGGGAATGGATACGCAGTATTTT. Translating it yields CASSLGGLAGMDTQYF.